These 15 T cell receptor beta chains came from one sample sequenced in a study of T cells in Graves' hyperthyroidism and ophthalmopathy. The CDR3 regions of TCR beta were amplified from RNA transcripts. Primed by the HTBI set, a first-round RT-PCR was run on the TCR CDR3. TCRdb re-called the multiplex PCR reads with MiXCR, one entry per CDR3 protein. This table has under 450,000 distinct CDR3 sequences, more than 15% appearing once. The source material was blood. These receptors all come from a young woman with Graves' hyperthyroidism.

Only a few counts were recorded for this clonotype. The rearrangement links TRBV16 to TRBJ1-6; the D is unclear. The V gene's germline CDR1 is KGHSY and CDR2 FQNENV. The CDR3 is made up of 13 amino acids. V was cut by 9 bases and J by 7 bases, with 13 bases left in between. CDR3 nucleotide sequence: TGTGCCAGTTGTCGCGGAGTAAATTCACCCCTCCACTTT. The encoded protein is CASCRGVNSPLHF.

This clonotype has a handful of counts. The chain is built from TRBV9 and TRBJ2-1; a weak D match, TRBD2 (7 bases). Germline CDR1 and CDR2: SGDLS and YYNGEE. The CDR3 length is 19 residues. Trimming shortened V by 0 bases and J by 1 base, and 20 bases separated the two germline ends. This chain's CDR3 is CASSVERGGWGFSYNEQFF. CDR3 bases: TGTGCCAGCAGCGTAGAAAGGGGGGGCTGGGGCTTTTCCTACAATGAGCAGTTCTTC. Drawing the rest from reference TRBV9 and TRBJ2-1, the complete variable domain is DSGVTQTPKHLITATGQRVTLRCSPRSGDLSVYWYQQSLDQGLQFLIQYYNGEERAKGNILERFSAQQFPDLHSELNLSSLELGDSALYFCASSVERGGWGFSYNEQFFGPGTRLTVL.

The V call is TRBV18, the J call TRBJ1-4; no reliable D call. In germline, CDR1 is KGHSH, CDR2 LQKENI. This CDR3 spans 14 amino acids. With 6 bases removed from V and 3 bases from J, the gap between germline ends came to 11 bases. CDR3 sequence: CASSTTNSNEKLFF. As DNA, the CDR3 is TGTGCCAGCTCCACGACAAACTCTAATGAAAAACTGTTTTTT.

The chain is built from TRBV7-2 and TRBJ1-2; the D is unclear. The V end was cut by 5 bases, the J end by 7 bases, with 20 bases between. In germline, CDR1 is SGHTA, CDR2 FQGNSA. This CDR3 comprises 15 residues. The CDR3 DNA reads as TGTGCCAGCAGCCGCTCGCGTCCAGGAAGGGTTGGCTACACCTTC. Translation: CASSRSRPGRVGYTF. The full variable domain, with the rest looked up from reference TRBV7-2 and TRBJ1-2, is GAGVSQSPSNKVTEKGKDVELRCDPISGHTALYWYRQSLGQGLEFLIYFQGNSAPDKSGLPSDRFSAERTGGSVSTLTIQRTQQEDSAVYLCASSRSRPGRVGYTFGSGTRLTVV.

For this clonotype: One junction end disagrees with the germline gene, perhaps due to a read error. This chain links TRBV24-1 with TRBJ1-5; 8 nucleotides line up with TRBD1. The CDR3 length is 15 residues. Germline assignment: CDR1 KGHDR and CDR2 SFDVKD. The CDR3 is CASSDTGGANQPQHF. CDR3 DNA sequence: TGTGCCTCCAGTGACACAGGGGGGGCAAATCAGCCCCAGCATTTT.

This clonotype was recorded many times. The J gene is TRBJ2-5, the V gene TRBV11-2; D uncertain. Trimming stripped 6 bases from V and 5 bases from J, with 13 bases between. Per germline, CDR1 SGHAT and CDR2 FQNNGV. The CDR3 extends over 13 amino acids. Here the CDR3 reads CASRSGLRETQYF. The CDR3 nucleotides are TGTGCCAGCAGGTCAGGTTTACGGGAGACCCAGTACTTC.

This clonotype was observed a few times. The chain has TRBV29-1 and TRBJ2-5, with 10 bases aligning to TRBD1. V shed 3 bases, J shed 5 bases, and the junction held 6 bases outside the gene matches. The germline V gene has CDR1 SQVTM and CDR2 ANQGSEA. The CDR3 loop spans 14 amino acids. CDR3 coding DNA: TGCAGCGTTGACGACAGGGGGCGTGCGGAGACCCAGTACTTC. Translated, it gives CSVDDRGRAETQYF.

The chain combines TRBV15 with TRBJ2-3; D is uncertain. Germline CDR1 reads LNHNV; CDR2 reads YYDKDF (reference sequence). With 0 bases removed from V and 0 bases from J, the gap between germline ends came to 4 bases. The CDR3 extends over 14 amino acids. CDR3 DNA sequence: TGTGCCACCAGCAGAGAAGCTAGCACAGATACGCAGTATTTT. Translation: CATSREASTDTQYF.

This chain links TRBV7-2 with TRBJ1-2; D uncertain. Germline CDR1 is SGHTA and CDR2 is FQGNSA. The ends were cut back, 2 bases at V and 6 bases at J, with 13 bases in the middle. The CDR3 consists of 14 residues. The CDR3 nucleotides are TGTGCCAGCAGCTTATTTGAGATCCCGAATGGCTACACCTTC. As protein: CASSLFEIPNGYTF.

This clonotype has ten or more counts. This rearrangement joins TRBV28 to TRBJ2-2; D remains ambiguous. The V and J ends lost 2 bases and 7 bases respectively, with 11 bases between them. Per germline, CDR1 MDHEN and CDR2 SYDVKM. There are 14 residues in the CDR3. CDR3 bases: TGTGCCAGCAGTTTAGAGGTAGTCGGCGGGGAGCTGTTTTTT. Translated: CASSLEVVGGELFF.

This chain connects TRBV4-2 to TRBJ2-3; a weak D match, TRBD2 (5 bases). This CDR3 is built from 16 residues. The germline V gene has CDR1 LGHNA and CDR2 YNFKEQ. V shed 0 bases and J shed 0 bases, with 10 bases lying between them. The CDR3 here is CASSQEGLASTDTQYF. The DNA of the CDR3 is TGTGCCAGCAGCCAAGAGGGCTTAGCGAGCACAGATACGCAGTATTTT.

This clonotype was counted ten times or more. The CDR3 bases are TGCAGCGGGGGGACGGGCAAAGGGGCTGAAGCTTTCTTT. The encoded protein is CSGGTGKGAEAFF. The rearrangement uses TRBV29-1 and TRBJ1-1; tentatively, D is TRBD1 (5 bases). CDR1 SQVTM and CDR2 ANQGSEA come from the germline V gene. The CDR3 spans 13 residues. V was trimmed by 7 bases and J by 6 bases, leaving 18 bases between them.

V gene TRBV25-1 combines with J gene TRBJ2-1; D tentatively fits TRBD1 or TRBD2 (6 bases each). Germline V CDR1 and CDR2: MGHDK, SYGVNS. CDR3 length equals 19 residues. V was clipped by 4 bases and J by 4 bases, with 26 bases between them. CDR3 region: CASSGGHQGDWGVYNEQFF. In DNA form, the CDR3 reads TGTGCCAGCAGTGGGGGACACCAGGGCGACTGGGGGGTGTACAATGAGCAGTTCTTC.

The chain joins TRBV28 to TRBJ2-1; TRBD2 matches 11 bases. From germline, CDR1 is MDHEN and CDR2 SYDVKM. V was pared by 7 bases and J by 6 bases, with 11 bases of the junction left unmatched. This CDR3 is 16 amino acids long. Written as DNA, the CDR3 is TGTGCCAGCACCCCGACTAGCGGGACTGACGGCAATGAGCAGTTCTTC. Translation gives CASTPTSGTDGNEQFF.

This clonotype has ten or more counts. J is TRBJ1-6 and V is TRBV6-2 or TRBV6-3; no reliable D call. V was trimmed by 0 bases and J by 9 bases, leaving 12 bases between them. Per germline, CDR1 MNHEY and CDR2 SVGEGT. The CDR3 has 15 amino acids. CDR3 protein: CASSYSPEGGSPLHF. CDR3 in DNA: TGTGCCAGCAGTTACTCCCCCGAGGGAGGTTCACCCCTCCACTTT.